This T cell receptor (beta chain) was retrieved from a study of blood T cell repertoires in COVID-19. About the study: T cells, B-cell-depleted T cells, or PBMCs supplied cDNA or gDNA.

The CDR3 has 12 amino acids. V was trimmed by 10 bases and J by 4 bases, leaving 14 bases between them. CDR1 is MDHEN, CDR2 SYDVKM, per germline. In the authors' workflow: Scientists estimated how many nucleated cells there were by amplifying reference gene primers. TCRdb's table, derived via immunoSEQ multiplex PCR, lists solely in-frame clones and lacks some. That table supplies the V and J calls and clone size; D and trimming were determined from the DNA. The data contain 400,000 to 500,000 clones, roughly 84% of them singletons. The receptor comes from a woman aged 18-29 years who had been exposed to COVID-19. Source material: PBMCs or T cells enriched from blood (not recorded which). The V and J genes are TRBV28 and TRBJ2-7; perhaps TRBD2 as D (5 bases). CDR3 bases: TGTGCCACACGAAAGACTATTTACGAGCAGTACTTC. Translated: CATRKTIYEQYF.